What follows are 21 T cell receptor beta chains derived from one specimen sequenced in a study of shared clonotypes between healthy human individuals. TCRdb's copy holds only in-frame clones and misses some; the assay was immunoSEQ multiplex PCR. The table lists over a million clones, approximately 96% of them singletons, with over 1% in the top ten. Sequenced material: naive CD4+ T cells sorted from blood. Subset indicated: CD45RA+ positively selected. The receptors stem from a man under 40 in good health.

The chain carries TRBV2 and TRBJ2-1; 7 positions agree with TRBD2. From germline, CDR1 is SNHLY and CDR2 FYNNEI. The length of the CDR3 is 14 residues. Trimming at V came to 10 bases and at J to 2 bases, leaving 8 bases not matched to a gene. This CDR3 is CATQWTSPYNEQFF. In DNA, the CDR3 is TGTGCCACCCAGTGGACTAGTCCCTACAATGAGCAGTTCTTC.

V and J are TRBV19 and TRBJ2-2; D may be TRBD1 (6 bases). Germline CDR1 and CDR2: LNHDA and SQIVND (reference sequence). The length of the CDR3 is 17 residues. Trimming pared 2 bases from V and 0 bases from J, leaving 13 bases between. This chain's CDR3 is CASSIMTGNPNTGELFF. CDR3 nucleotides: TGTGCCAGTAGTATAATGACAGGCAACCCGAACACCGGGGAGCTGTTTTTT. Looking up the rest from reference TRBV19 and TRBJ2-2 gives the full variable domain: DGGITQSPKYLFRKEGQNVTLSCEQNLNHDAMYWYRQDPGQGLRLIYYSQIVNDFQKGDIAEGYSVSREKKESFPLTVTSAQKNPTAFYLCASSIMTGNPNTGELFFGEGSRLTVL.

The chain has TRBV2 and TRBJ2-3, with TRBD2 matching 13 bases. V shed 8 bases and J 0 bases; nucleotides not matched to a gene: 11. CDR3 length: 18 residues. CDR1 is SNHLY and CDR2 is FYNNEI in the germline V gene. This CDR3 is CASLPPGLAGSSTDTQYF. The CDR3 region has the DNA TGTGCCAGCTTACCCCCGGGACTAGCGGGGTCTAGCACAGATACGCAGTATTTT. Filled out from reference TRBV2 and TRBJ2-3, the complete variable domain reads EPEVTQTPSHQVTQMGQEVILRCVPISNHLYFYWYRQILGQKVEFLVSFYNNEISEKSEIFDDQFSVERPDGSNFTLKIRSTKLEDSAMYFCASLPPGLAGSSTDTQYFGPGTRLTVL.

The chain couples TRBV7-9 to TRBJ1-1; TRBD1 is a possible D gene (5 bases). This CDR3 comprises 13 residues. The V end was cut by 5 bases, the J end by 2 bases, with 9 bases between. Germline V lookup: CDR1 SEHNR, CDR2 FQNEAQ (reference sequence). The CDR3 sequence: CASSQGPNTEAFF. The CDR3 nucleotides are TGTGCCAGCAGCCAGGGCCCTAACACTGAAGCTTTCTTT.

The chain joins TRBV29-1 to TRBJ2-7; 9 bases agree with TRBD1. Germline V gives CDR1 SQVTM, CDR2 ANQGSEA. Germline trimming cut 7 bases from V and 0 bases from J; bases unmatched to any gene: 13. The CDR3 is 16 residues long. CDR3 coding DNA: TGCAGCGCGACTAGCTCAACAGGGGGCTTCTCCTACGAGCAGTACTTC. Protein sequence: CSATSSTGGFSYEQYF.

The CDR3: CASSPDLRQGSEAGRGETQYF. Written as DNA, the CDR3 is TGTGCCAGCTCTCCAGACCTTCGACAAGGGTCCGAGGCAGGCCGGGGGGAGACCCAGTACTTC. V is TRBV18 and J is TRBJ2-5; a weak D match, TRBD2 (6 bases). V was pared by 6 bases and J by 5 bases, with 37 bases between. The length of the CDR3 is 21 residues. Germline CDR1 reads KGHSH; CDR2 reads LQKENI.

The chain employs TRBV15 and TRBJ2-1, with TRBD2 as a possible D gene (5 bases). This CDR3 region has 13 residues. Trimming shortened V by 3 bases and J by 3 bases, and 6 bases separated the two germline ends. Germline V gene lookup returns CDR1 LNHNV and CDR2 YYDKDF (reference sequence). The CDR3 is CATSSGNYNEQFF. DNA of the CDR3: TGTGCCACCAGCAGCGGGAACTACAATGAGCAGTTCTTC.

The genes are TRBV28 and TRBJ2-6; D not certain. The germline V and J ends were trimmed by 3 bases and 0 bases, with 6 bases remaining between them. This CDR3 contains 15 residues. Germline CDR1 MDHEN, CDR2 SYDVKM. The DNA for the CDR3 is TGTGCCAGCAGTTTGATCACCTCTGGGGCCAACGTCCTGACTTTC. The encoded protein is CASSLITSGANVLTF.

The chain is built from TRBV5-5 and TRBJ2-5; 7 bases agree with TRBD2. Germline trimming cut 0 bases from V and 5 bases from J; bases unmatched to any gene: 10. Per the germline V gene, CDR1 is SGHKS and CDR2 is YYEKEE (reference sequence). This CDR3 contains 16 residues. CDR3 protein: CASSLAFSAGEETQYF. The CDR3 coding sequence is TGTGCCAGCAGCTTGGCCTTCTCCGCGGGAGAGGAGACCCAGTACTTC.

The chain carries TRBV28 and TRBJ1-2; 7 bases fit TRBD1. The CDR3 has 14 amino acids. Germline V gives CDR1 MDHEN, CDR2 SYDVKM. V gave up 6 bases and J gave up 4 bases; unmatched junction bases: 8. The CDR3 sequence is CASRIQTGIYGYTF. Here the CDR3 DNA reads TGTGCCAGCAGGATTCAGACAGGGATCTATGGCTACACCTTC.

For the CDR3, the DNA is TGTGCCAGCAGCTTAGCTAGCGGGAGTCAGAGCGAGCAGTACTTC. This translates into CASSLASGSQSEQYF. The chain carries TRBV7-6 and TRBJ2-5, with 9 bases lining up with TRBD2. The J call is uncertain, as TRBJ2-7 better fits the DNA end. CDR1 is SGHVS, CDR2 FNYEAQ, per germline. This CDR3 region has 15 residues.

The chain joins TRBV28 to TRBJ1-2; D possibly corresponds to TRBD1 (6 bases). Germline V gene sequence: CDR1 MDHEN, CDR2 SYDVKM. The V gene lost 2 bases and the J gene lost 8 bases, with 15 bases spanning the gap. The CDR3 covers 14 residues. The CDR3 protein is CASSLVQGRPGYTF. CDR3 coding DNA: TGTGCCAGCAGTTTAGTACAGGGCCGCCCCGGCTACACCTTC.

V is TRBV28 and J is TRBJ2-3; 12 nucleotides align to TRBD2. The CDR3 length is 17 residues. J was trimmed by 0 bases and V by 6 bases; bases with no gene match: 7. The germline V gene has CDR1 MDHEN and CDR2 SYDVKM. Here the CDR3 DNA reads TGTGCCAGCAGCCCCGCTGGGACTAGCGGGAGCACAGATACGCAGTATTTT. Translated: CASSPAGTSGSTDTQYF.

The CDR3: CASSLGLAGGWEQYF. CDR3 nucleotide sequence: TGTGCCAGCAGCTTAGGTCTGGCGGGAGGCTGGGAGCAGTACTTC. V gene TRBV7-8 combines with J gene TRBJ2-7; 8 bases match TRBD2. Germline loops: CDR1 SGHVS, CDR2 FQNEAQ. J lost 7 bases, V lost 1 base, and 9 bases had no gene match. This CDR3 has 15 residues.

V and J are TRBV6-5 and TRBJ1-1; unclear D gene. The germline V and J ends were trimmed by 0 bases and 5 bases, with 16 bases remaining between them. Germline V gene lookup returns CDR1 MNHEY and CDR2 SVGAGI. The CDR3 consists of 16 residues. The CDR3 DNA sequence: TGTGCCAGCAGTTACTCGATCGGGGAATTTTGGACTGAAGCTTTCTTT. It is translated as CASSYSIGEFWTEAFF.

This chain connects TRBV28 to TRBJ2-7, with 8 positions matching TRBD1. Germline assignment: CDR1 MDHEN and CDR2 SYDVKM. V gave up 4 bases and J gave up 3 bases; unmatched junction bases: 8. This CDR3 is 15 amino acids long. This CDR3 reads CASSSLGQGDYEQYF. CDR3 sequence (DNA): TGTGCCAGCAGTTCCTTAGGACAGGGCGACTACGAGCAGTACTTC.

This chain connects TRBV2 to TRBJ1-2; D may be TRBD1 (5 bases). CDR1 is SNHLY, CDR2 FYNNEI, per germline. This CDR3 is built from 13 residues. V lost 3 bases and J lost 8, with 13 bases in between. CDR3 region: CASSDRAEEGYTF. CDR3 bases: TGTGCCAGCAGTGACAGGGCGGAGGAGGGCTACACCTTC. Drawing the rest from reference TRBV2 and TRBJ1-2, the complete variable domain is EPEVTQTPSHQVTQMGQEVILRCVPISNHLYFYWYRQILGQKVEFLVSFYNNEISEKSEIFDDQFSVERPDGSNFTLKIRSTKLEDSAMYFCASSDRAEEGYTFGSGTRLTVV.

V gene TRBV4-1 combines with J gene TRBJ2-7; 9 bases agree with TRBD2. V lost 4 bases and J lost 2; bases outside the gene matches: 3. CDR3 length: 14 residues. CDR1 MGHRA and CDR2 YSYEKL come from the germline V gene. In DNA, the CDR3 is TGCGCCAGCAGCCTAGCGGGAGCGACCTACGAGCAGTACTTC. The encoded protein is CASSLAGATYEQYF.

The chain uses TRBV7-2 and TRBJ2-1, with D possibly being TRBD2 (6 bases). V was shortened by 2 bases and J by 4 bases, with 12 bases between the two germline ends. From germline, CDR1 is SGHTA and CDR2 FQGNSA. This CDR3 has 15 amino acids. The CDR3 reads CASSLQEGGYNEQFF. Written as DNA, the CDR3 is TGTGCCAGCAGCTTACAGGAGGGCGGGTACAATGAGCAGTTCTTC.

The chain has TRBV6-6 and TRBJ2-5; perhaps TRBD2 as D (6 bases). The V and J ends lost 5 bases and 2 bases respectively, with 18 bases between them. From germline, CDR1 is MNHNY and CDR2 SVGAGI (reference sequence). The CDR3 sequence is 16 residues long. CDR3 in DNA: TGTGCCAGCAGTCCCCGGGGAGCGGGTAAACAAGAGACCCAGTACTTC. This codes for CASSPRGAGKQETQYF.

In nucleotides, the CDR3 is TGTGCCACCTTGGAGCTCACTGAAGCTTTCTTT. This gives the protein CATLELTEAFF. The rearrangement links TRBV11-2 to TRBJ1-1, with D unresolved. The V end lost 10 bases, the J end lost 4 bases, and 10 bases lay between the germline ends. Per germline, CDR1 SGHAT and CDR2 FQNNGV. The CDR3 consists of 11 residues.